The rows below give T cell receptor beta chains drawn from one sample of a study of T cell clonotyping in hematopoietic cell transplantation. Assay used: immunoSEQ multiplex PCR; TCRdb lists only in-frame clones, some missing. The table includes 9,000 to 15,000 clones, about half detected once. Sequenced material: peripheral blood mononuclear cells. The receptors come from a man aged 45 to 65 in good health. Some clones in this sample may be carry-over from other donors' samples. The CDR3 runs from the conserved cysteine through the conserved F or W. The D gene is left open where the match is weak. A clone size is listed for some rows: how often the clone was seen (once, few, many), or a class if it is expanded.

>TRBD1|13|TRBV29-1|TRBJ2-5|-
CSYGQGSGETQYF
TGCAGCTACGGACAGGGATCAGGAGAGACCCAGTACTTC
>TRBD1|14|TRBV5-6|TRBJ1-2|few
CASRQGQSYYGYTF
TGTGCCAGCCGTCAGGGACAGAGTTACTATGGCTACACCTTC
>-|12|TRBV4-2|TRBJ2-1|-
CASSLTYNEQFF
TGTGCCAGCAGCCTAACATACAATGAGCAGTTCTTC
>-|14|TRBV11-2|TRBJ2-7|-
CASSPNRDLDEQYF
TGTGCCAGCAGCCCGAACAGGGACCTGGACGAGCAGTACTTC
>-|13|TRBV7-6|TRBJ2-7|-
CVSSLAHRDEQYF
TGTGTCAGCAGCTTAGCACACAGGGACGAGCAGTACTTC
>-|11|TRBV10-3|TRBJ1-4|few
CAISSNEKLFF
TGTGCCATCTCCTCAAATGAAAAACTGTTTTTT
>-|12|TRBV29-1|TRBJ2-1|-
CSVPGAWGEQFF
TGCAGCGTTCCCGGGGCCTGGGGTGAGCAGTTCTTC
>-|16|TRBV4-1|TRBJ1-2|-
CASSQAGSVTDYGYTF
TGCGCCAGCAGCCAAGCCGGGTCCGTTACGGACTATGGCTACACCTTC
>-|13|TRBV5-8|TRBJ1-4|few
CASLRRNNEKLFF
TGTGCCAGCCTGCGACGGAATAATGAAAAACTGTTTTTT
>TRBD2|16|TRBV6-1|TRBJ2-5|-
CASSGPTSGRRETQYF
TGTGCCAGCAGTGGGCCGACTAGCGGGAGACGAGAGACCCAGTACTTC
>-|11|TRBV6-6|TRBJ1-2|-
CASTPGYGYTF
TGTGCCAGCACCCCAGGCTATGGCTACACCTTC
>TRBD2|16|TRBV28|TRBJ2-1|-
CASSLRLAGGGNEQFF
TGTGCCAGCAGTTTACGACTAGCGGGAGGGGGGAATGAGCAGTTCTTC
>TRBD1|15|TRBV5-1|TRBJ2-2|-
CASSPGTGWSGELFF
TGCGCCAGCAGCCCCGGGACAGGGTGGAGTGGGGAGCTGTTTTTT
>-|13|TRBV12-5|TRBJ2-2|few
CASALSYTGELFF
TGTGCTAGTGCCCTTTCCTACACCGGGGAGCTGTTTTTT
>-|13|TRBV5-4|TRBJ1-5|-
CASSEETGQPQHF
TGTGCCAGCAGCGAGGAAACAGGTCAGCCCCAGCATTTT
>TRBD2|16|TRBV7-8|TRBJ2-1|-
CASSKRLAGAGNEQFF
TGTGCCAGCAGCAAAAGACTAGCGGGAGCAGGGAATGAGCAGTTCTTC
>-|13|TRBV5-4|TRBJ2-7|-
CASRREFFPEQYF
TGTGCCAGCAGGAGGGAGTTCTTCCCCGAGCAGTACTTC
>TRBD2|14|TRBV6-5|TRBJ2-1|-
CASRVLAAYNEQFF
TGTGCCAGCAGAGTACTAGCGGCCTACAATGAGCAGTTCTTC
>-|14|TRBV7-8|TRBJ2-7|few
CASSLGWQNYEQYF
TGTGCCAGCAGCTTAGGGTGGCAGAACTACGAGCAGTACTTC
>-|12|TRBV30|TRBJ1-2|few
CAWSRQAGGYTF
TGTGCCTGGAGTCGACAGGCCGGGGGCTACACCTTC
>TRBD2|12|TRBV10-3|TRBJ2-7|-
CATGLAGGEQYF
TGTGCCACCGGACTAGCGGGAGGAGAGCAGTACTTC
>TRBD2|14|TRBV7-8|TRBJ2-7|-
CASSDRLAGYEQYF
TGTGCCAGCAGCGATCGACTAGCGGGCTACGAGCAGTACTTC
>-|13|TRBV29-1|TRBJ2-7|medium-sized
CSVVPLARHEQYF
TGCAGCGTTGTGCCATTGGCGAGACACGAGCAGTACTTC
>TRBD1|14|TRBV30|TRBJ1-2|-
CAWSDRWTGYGYTF
TGTGCCTGGAGTGATCGCTGGACAGGCTATGGCTACACCTTC
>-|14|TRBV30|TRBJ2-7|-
CAWMPFDGSYEQYF
TGTGCCTGGATGCCCTTTGACGGCTCCTACGAGCAGTACTTC
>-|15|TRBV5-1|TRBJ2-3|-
CASSLGGGSGYTQYF
TGCGCCAGCAGCTTGGGAGGAGGGTCGGGATATACGCAGTATTTT
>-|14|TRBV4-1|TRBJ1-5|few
CASSAAVSNQPQHF
TGCGCCAGCAGCGCAGCCGTTAGCAATCAGCCCCAGCATTTT
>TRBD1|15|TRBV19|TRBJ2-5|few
CASSIRQGREETQYF
TGTGCCAGTAGTATCCGACAGGGGAGAGAGGAGACCCAGTACTTC
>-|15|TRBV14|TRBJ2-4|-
CASSQTGLAWNIQYF
TGTGCCAGCAGCCAAACAGGGCTGGCCTGGAACATTCAGTACTTC
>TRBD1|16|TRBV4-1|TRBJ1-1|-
CASSQEGQGLHTEAFF
TGCGCCAGCAGCCAAGAGGGACAGGGACTGCACACTGAAGCTTTCTTT
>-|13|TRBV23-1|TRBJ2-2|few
CAAVTGRNGELFF
TGCGCCGCCGTGACAGGGAGGAACGGGGAGCTGTTTTTT
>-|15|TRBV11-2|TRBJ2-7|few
CASSLSGLGPYEQYF
TGTGCCAGCAGCTTATCCGGGTTGGGGCCGTACGAGCAGTACTTC
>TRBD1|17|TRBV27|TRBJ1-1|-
CASSPGPGQGENTEAFF
TGTGCCAGCAGTCCAGGGCCTGGACAGGGGGAGAACACTGAAGCTTTCTTT
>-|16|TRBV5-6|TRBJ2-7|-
CASSTYREPRAGEQYF
TGTGCCAGCAGTACTTACCGGGAGCCCCGAGCTGGGGAGCAGTACTTC
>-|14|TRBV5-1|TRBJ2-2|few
CASNETPNTGELFF
TGCGCCAGCAATGAGACCCCGAACACCGGGGAGCTGTTTTTT
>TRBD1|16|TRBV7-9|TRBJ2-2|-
CASSLSRDSSSGELFF
TGTGCCAGCAGCTTATCCCGGGACAGCTCCTCCGGGGAGCTGTTTTTT
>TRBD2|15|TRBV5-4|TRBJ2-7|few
CASSWGIAGDDEQYF
TGTGCCAGCAGTTGGGGGATAGCGGGGGACGACGAGCAGTACTTC
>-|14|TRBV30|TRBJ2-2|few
CAWSPWHNTGELFF
TGTGCCTGGAGTCCCTGGCACAACACCGGGGAGCTGTTTTTT
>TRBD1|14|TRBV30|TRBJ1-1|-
CAWSHTGGRTEAFF
TGTGCCTGGAGTCATACAGGGGGCCGGACTGAAGCTTTCTTT
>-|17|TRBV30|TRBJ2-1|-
CAWSANFPQLSLGGQFF
TGTGCCTGGAGTGCCAACTTTCCACAGCTAAGTTTGGGTGGGCAGTTCTTC
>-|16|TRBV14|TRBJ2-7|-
CASSQDRANPYYEQYF
TGTGCCAGCAGCCAAGATCGCGCTAACCCATACTACGAGCAGTACTTC
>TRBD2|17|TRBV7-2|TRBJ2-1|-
CASSSMRTSGRRNEQFF
TGTGCCAGCAGCTCTATGAGGACTAGCGGGAGGCGGAATGAGCAGTTCTTC
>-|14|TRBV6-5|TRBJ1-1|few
CASRRRTLNTEAFF
TGTGCCAGCAGGCGACGGACTTTGAACACTGAAGCTTTCTTT
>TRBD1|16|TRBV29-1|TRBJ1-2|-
CSVATLTRQGRIGYTF
TGCAGCGTTGCTACCCTTACAAGACAGGGAAGGATCGGCTACACCTTC
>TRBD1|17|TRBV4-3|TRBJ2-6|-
CASSRFGTGTGANVLTF
TGCGCCAGCAGCCGATTTGGGACAGGGACTGGGGCCAACGTCCTGACTTTC
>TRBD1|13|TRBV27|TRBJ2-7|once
CASSFRDRGEQYF
TGTGCCAGCAGTTTCCGGGACAGGGGTGAGCAGTACTTC
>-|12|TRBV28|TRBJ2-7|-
CASSFSSYEQYF
TGTGCCAGCAGTTTCAGCTCCTACGAGCAGTACTTC
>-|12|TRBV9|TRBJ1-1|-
CASSVGTAEAFF
TGTGCCAGCAGCGTAGGGACAGCCGAAGCTTTCTTT